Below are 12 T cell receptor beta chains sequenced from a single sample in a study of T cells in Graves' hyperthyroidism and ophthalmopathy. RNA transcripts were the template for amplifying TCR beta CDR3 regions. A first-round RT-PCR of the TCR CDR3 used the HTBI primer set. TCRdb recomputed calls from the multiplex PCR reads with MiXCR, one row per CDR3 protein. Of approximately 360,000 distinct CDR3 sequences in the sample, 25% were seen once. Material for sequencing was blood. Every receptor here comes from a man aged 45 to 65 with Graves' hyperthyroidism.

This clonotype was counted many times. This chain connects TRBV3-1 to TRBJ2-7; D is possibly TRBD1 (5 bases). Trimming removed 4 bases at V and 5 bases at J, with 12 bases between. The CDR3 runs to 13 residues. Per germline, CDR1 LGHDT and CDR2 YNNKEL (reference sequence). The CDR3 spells CASSRGQGHEQYF. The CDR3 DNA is TGTGCCAGCAGCCGCGGCCAGGGCCACGAGCAGTACTTC.

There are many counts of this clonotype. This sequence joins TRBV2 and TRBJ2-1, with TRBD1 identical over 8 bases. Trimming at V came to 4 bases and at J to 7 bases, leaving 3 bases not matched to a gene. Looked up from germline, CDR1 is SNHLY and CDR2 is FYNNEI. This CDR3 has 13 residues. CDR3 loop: CASSGTGPNEQFF. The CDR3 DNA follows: TGTGCCAGCAGTGGGACAGGGCCTAATGAGCAGTTCTTC.

The CDR3 here is CASSQEGGVGYGYTF. In DNA, the CDR3 is TGCGCCAGCAGCCAAGAAGGGGGAGTTGGCTATGGCTACACCTTC. The V gene is TRBV4-1, the J gene TRBJ1-2, with D possibly matching TRBD1 (6 bases). V dropped 0 bases and J dropped 4 bases, with 12 bases sitting between them. The CDR3 totals 15 residues. Per germline, CDR1 MGHRA and CDR2 YSYEKL.

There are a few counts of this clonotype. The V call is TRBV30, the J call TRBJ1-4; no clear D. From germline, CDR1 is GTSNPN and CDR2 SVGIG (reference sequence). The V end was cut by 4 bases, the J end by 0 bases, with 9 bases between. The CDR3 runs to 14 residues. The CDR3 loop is CAWTRRSTNEKLFF. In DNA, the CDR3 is TGTGCCTGGACCCGACGCTCAACTAATGAAAAACTGTTTTTT.

CDR3 region: CASSSSPSVIQYF. The CDR3 bases are TGTGCCAGCAGCTCGTCTCCCTCAGTAATTCAGTACTTC. V is TRBV7-9 and J is TRBJ2-4; D call uncertain. There are 13 residues in the CDR3. Per the germline V gene, CDR1 is SEHNR and CDR2 is FQNEAQ (reference sequence). Trimming removed 4 bases from V and 10 bases from J, with 14 bases in between.

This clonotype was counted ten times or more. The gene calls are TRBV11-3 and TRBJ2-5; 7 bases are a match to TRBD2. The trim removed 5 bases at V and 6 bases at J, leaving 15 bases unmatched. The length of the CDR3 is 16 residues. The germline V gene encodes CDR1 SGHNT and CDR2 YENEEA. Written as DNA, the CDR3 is TGTGCCAGCAGCCCTCCCGGGGGGAATTCGGGAAAGACCCAGTACTTC. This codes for CASSPPGGNSGKTQYF. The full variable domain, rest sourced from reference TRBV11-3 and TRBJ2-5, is EAGVVQSPRYKIIEKKQPVAFWCNPISGHNTLYWYLQNLGQGPELLIRYENEEAVDDSQLPKDRFSAERLKGVDSTLKIQPAELGDSAVYLCASSPPGGNSGKTQYFGPGTRLLVL.

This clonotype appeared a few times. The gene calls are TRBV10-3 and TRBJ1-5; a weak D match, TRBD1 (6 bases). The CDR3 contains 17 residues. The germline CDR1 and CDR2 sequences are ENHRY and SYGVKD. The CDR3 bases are TGTGCTCGTCAGGGTAAAGTTCCGGGCAGGGGATGTCAGCCCCAGCATTTT. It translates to CARQGKVPGRGCQPQHF.

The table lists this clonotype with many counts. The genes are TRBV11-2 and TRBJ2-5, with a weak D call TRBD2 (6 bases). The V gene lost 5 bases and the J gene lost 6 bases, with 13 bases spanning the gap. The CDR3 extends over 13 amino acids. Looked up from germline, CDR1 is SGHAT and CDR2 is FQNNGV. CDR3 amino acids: CASSHSGGKTQYF. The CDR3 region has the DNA TGTGCCAGCAGCCACTCCGGGGGAAAGACCCAGTACTTC.

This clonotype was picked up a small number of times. DNA of the CDR3: TGTGCCAGCAGCTTAGCGCCGGGGTGGCAAGAGACCCAGTACTTC. This encodes CASSLAPGWQETQYF. V and J are TRBV7-6 and TRBJ2-5, with D possibly being TRBD2 (5 bases). Germline CDR1 reads SGHVS; CDR2 reads FNYEAQ. With 0 bases removed from V and 2 bases from J, the gap between germline ends came to 10 bases. CDR3 length: 15 residues.

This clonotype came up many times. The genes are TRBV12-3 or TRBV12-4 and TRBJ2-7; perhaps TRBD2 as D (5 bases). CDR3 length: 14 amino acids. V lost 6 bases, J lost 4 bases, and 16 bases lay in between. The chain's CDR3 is CASRPASSHYEQYF. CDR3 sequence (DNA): TGTGCCAGCAGGCCCGCTAGCAGCCATTACGAGCAGTACTTC.

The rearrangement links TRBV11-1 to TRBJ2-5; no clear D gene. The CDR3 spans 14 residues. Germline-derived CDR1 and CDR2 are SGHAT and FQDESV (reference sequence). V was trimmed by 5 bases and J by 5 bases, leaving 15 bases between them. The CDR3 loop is CASSHTYLGETQYF. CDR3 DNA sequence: TGTGCCAGCAGCCACACCTACCTTGGGGAGACCCAGTACTTC.

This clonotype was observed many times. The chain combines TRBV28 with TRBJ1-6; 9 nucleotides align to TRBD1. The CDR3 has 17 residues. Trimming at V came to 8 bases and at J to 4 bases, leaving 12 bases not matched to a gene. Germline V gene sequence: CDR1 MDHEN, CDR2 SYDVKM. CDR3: CASQSTAGTGYNSPLHF. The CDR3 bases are TGTGCCAGCCAGTCTACAGCCGGGACAGGGTATAATTCACCCCTCCACTTT.